Listed below are T cell receptor beta chains from one sample, sequenced in a study of tumor and adjacent non-tumor tissue in lung cancer. In TCRdb, the multiplex PCR reads were re-called with MiXCR into one record per CDR3 protein. The repertoire includes about 200,000 distinct CDR3 sequences, around 71% of them detected once, and under 30% sits in the top ten. Input material: lung tumor tissue. These receptors originate from a man in his fifties or sixties with non-small cell lung cancer. The CDR3 runs from the conserved cysteine through the conserved F or W. A D gene is named only where the DNA matches it firmly. Clone size, where shown, is once, few, many, or a class for clones that have expanded.

CDR3nt	CDR3aa	v_gene	j_gene	d_gene	abundance
TGCAGTGCTCCCCGTGGGTCTAGCGGGAACTACAATGAGCAGTTCTTC	CSAPRGSSGNYNEQFF	TRBV20-1	TRBJ2-1	TRBD2	-
TGTGCCAGCAGCTTGGAAAACAGGGGGAATGGCTACACCTTC	CASSLENRGNGYTF	TRBV5-4	TRBJ1-2	TRBD1	-
TGTGACAGCAACACCGGACTGAATGAAAAGCTGTTTTTT	CDSNTGLNEKLFF	TRBV11-2	TRBJ1-4	-	-
TGTGCCAGCAATCCACTACTAGCGGCCCATGAGCAGTTCTTC	CASNPLLAAHEQFF	TRBV12-3/TRBV12-4	TRBJ2-1	TRBD2	many
TGTGCCTGGAGCCCGGTAGGCAGTCTCCACTACGAGCAGTACTTC	CAWSPVGSLHYEQYF	TRBV30	TRBJ2-7	-	-
TGTGCCAGCAGCTTAGCTCTGCTACGTTATTATGGCTACACCTTC	CASSLALLRYYGYTF	TRBV11-2	TRBJ1-2	-	-
TGCAGTGCTAGTCATAACAGTCTCATAGGCAATCAGCCCCAGCATTTT	CSASHNSLIGNQPQHF	TRBV20-1	TRBJ1-5	-	few
TGTACCAGCAGCCCTTCGGGGTACGAGCAATACTTC	CTSSPSGYEQYF	TRBV6-2/TRBV6-3	TRBJ2-7	-	-
TGCGCCAGCAGTGAGTTTCTAAAGGGGGGGACGAACAGTGAAGTTTTCTTT	CASSEFLKGGTNSEVFF	TRBV10-2	TRBJ1-1	-	-
TGCAACGTTGGTGGGGAGGGGGCCGGTCAGTCCCAGCATTTT	CNVGGEGAGQSQHF	TRBV29-1	TRBJ1-5	TRBD1	-
TGCGCCAGCAGCCCTCCTGGAGTAGGCAAGCGTGGCTATACCTTC	CASSPPGVGKRGYTF	TRBV4-1	TRBJ1-2	-	few
TGTGCCATCAGCTTAGCGGGATTTCTGAACATCGGGGAGCTGTTTTTT	CAISLAGFLNIGELFF	TRBV11-2	TRBJ2-2	TRBD2	-
TGCAGTGCTAGAGCCAGGGAGAACACTGAAGCTTTCTTT	CSARARENTEAFF	TRBV20-1	TRBJ1-1	-	many
TGTGCCAGCAGCCGAGGACAGGGGATGCAGCCCCAGCATTTT	CASSRGQGMQPQHF	TRBV6-2/TRBV6-3	TRBJ1-5	TRBD1	few
TGCGCCAGCAGCCAGGGACAGGCAAATTCACTCCTCCACTTT	CASSQGQANSLLHF	TRBV4-1	TRBJ1-6	TRBD1	once
TGTGCCAGCAGACCCGCCGGGGGGACAGGGAGGTGGGAGACCCAGTACTTC	CASRPAGGTGRWETQYF	TRBV11-2	TRBJ2-5	TRBD1	-
TGTGCCAGCAGCCTGGGACAGGGGAAAGAGACCCAGTACTTC	CASSLGQGKETQYF	TRBV6-1	TRBJ2-5	TRBD1	-
TGTGCCAGCAGCAGCTACCAGGGACCTAGGCAGCCCCAGCAGTTT	CASSSYQGPRQPQQF	TRBV5-6	TRBJ1-5	-	-
TGTGTCAGCAGTAACAGCAGGGGAAGAAACAATGAGCAGTTCTTC	CVSSNSRGRNNEQFF	TRBV6-5	TRBJ2-1	-	-
TGTGCCACCAGTGATAAACAGGGTCCTAATCAGCCCCAGCATTTT	CATSDKQGPNQPQHF	TRBV24-1	TRBJ1-5	-	few
TGCAGCGTTGTTCCTGCCTCCGGGGGGTCACCCCTCTACTTT	CSVVPASGGSPLYF	TRBV29-1	TRBJ1-6	-	-
TGTGTCAGCGGCTGGGGAGGCACCGGGGAGCTGTTTTTT	CVSGWGGTGELFF	TRBV7-8	TRBJ2-2	-	-
TGTGCCAGTAGTACCCAGACTAGCGGGAGTAGGAGTGAGCAGTTCTTC	CASSTQTSGSRSEQFF	TRBV19	TRBJ2-1	TRBD2	-
TGCAGCGTTCGGACTAGCGTGAGCCCCAGTGCCGAGCAGTACTTC	CSVRTSVSPSAEQYF	TRBV29-1	TRBJ2-7	TRBD2	-
TGTGCCAGCAGCGGCGGGGCAGGGATGACCCAGTACTTC	CASSGGAGMTQYF	TRBV5-4	TRBJ2-5	-	-
TGTGCCGGCAGTAATACAGGGACGGGCAAACAGCCCCAGCATTTT	CAGSNTGTGKQPQHF	TRBV6-5	TRBJ1-5	-	-
TGTGCCAGCAGCCGGTGGACTAGCGGGGGAAACAATGAGCAGTTCTTC	CASSRWTSGGNNEQFF	TRBV11-2	TRBJ2-1	TRBD2	many
TGCGCCAGCAGCTCCTGGACCAGTGGAGGGGGGCTGTTTTTT	CASSSWTSGGGLFF	TRBV5-1	TRBJ2-2	-	once
TGCGCCAGCAGCTACGGACAGGAGACAGATACGCAGTATTTT	CASSYGQETDTQYF	TRBV5-1	TRBJ2-3	TRBD1	-
TGTGCCGGCGACGTTTACGGGACCGGGGGTGAGCAGTTCTTC	CAGDVYGTGGEQFF	TRBV11-1	TRBJ2-1	-	-
TGTGCCAGCAGACCCCTGGACAGGGGTGACACTGAAGCTTTCTTT	CASRPLDRGDTEAFF	TRBV12-3/TRBV12-4	TRBJ1-1	TRBD1	-
TGCGCCAGCAGCCAAGTTCGGGACTCACCCCTCCACTTT	CASSQVRDSPLHF	TRBV4-1	TRBJ1-6	-	many
TGCAGTGTTAGGTCCCGGAGCGGGAGTCGCACAGATACGCAGTATTTT	CSVRSRSGSRTDTQYF	TRBV20-1	TRBJ2-3	TRBD2	-
TGCAGTGGGATACAGGGGGCCGAAGAGACCCAGTACTTC	CSGIQGAEETQYF	TRBV20-1	TRBJ2-5	TRBD1	few
TGTGCCAGCAGCTTTAACCAAAATGAAAAACTGTTTTTT	CASSFNQNEKLFF	TRBV7-9	TRBJ1-4	-	few
TGTGCCAGCAGTCCGACCGGACTAGCGGTCGATACGCAGTATTTT	CASSPTGLAVDTQYF	TRBV6-5	TRBJ2-3	TRBD2	many
TGTGCCAGCAGGCCCGGGCCCACTGGGGCCAACGTCCTGACTTTC	CASRPGPTGANVLTF	TRBV6-2/TRBV6-3	TRBJ2-6	-	-
TGTGGCAGTCCTATCTATGGGGCCAACGTCCTGACTTTC	CGSPIYGANVLTF	TRBV11-2	TRBJ2-6	-	-
TGTGCCAGCAGCTTAGTAGGTCTTCTCCGCGCAGATATGCAGTATTTT	CASSLVGLLRADMQYF	TRBV11-2	TRBJ2-3	-	-
TGTGCCAGCAGCCGGCTGACTAGTGGCGAGCAGTACTTC	CASSRLTSGEQYF	TRBV12-3/TRBV12-4	TRBJ2-7	-	once
TGTGCCAGCAGCCTGGGCAGGTGCAGTTACGAAAAACTGTTTTTT	CASSLGRCSYEKLFF	TRBV11-2	TRBJ1-4	-	-
TGTGCCAGCAGTTTAAGGGGCGGAGGCTATGGCTATACCTTC	CASSLRGGGYGYTF	TRBV28	TRBJ1-2	-	-
TGCAGTGCTATGGCTCCCTCCTACGAGTACTACTTC	CSAMAPSYEYYF	TRBV20-1	TRBJ2-7	-	-
TGCAGTGCTCATATAGGACAGGGGGTCTATGGCTACACCTTC	CSAHIGQGVYGYTF	TRBV20-1	TRBJ1-2	TRBD1	-